This T cell receptor (beta chain) was sequenced during a study of blood T cell repertoires in COVID-19. Study context: PBMCs, B-cell-depleted T cells, or T cells were the source of the cDNA or gDNA that made up the material.

The CDR3 contains 15 residues. The ends lost 6 bases at V and 7 bases at J; junction bases unmatched: 5. Germline CDR1 and CDR2: MDHEN and SYDVKM. Cohort 3 donors counted as recovered after two negative PCRs, clearance, or resolved symptoms. Sequenced by immunoSEQ multiplex PCR; TCRdb stores in-frame clones only, minus some. The data show roughly 260,000 clones, around 90% seen once. The sequenced sample consisted of PBMCs or T cells enriched from blood (not recorded which). The genes are TRBV28 and TRBJ2-1; 14 nucleotides match TRBD2. The sequence derives from a woman aged 18-29 years who had recovered from COVID-19. DNA of the CDR3: TGTGCCAGCAGCACGACTAGCGGGAGGGGAAATGAGCAGTTCTTC. It translates to CASSTTSGRGNEQFF.